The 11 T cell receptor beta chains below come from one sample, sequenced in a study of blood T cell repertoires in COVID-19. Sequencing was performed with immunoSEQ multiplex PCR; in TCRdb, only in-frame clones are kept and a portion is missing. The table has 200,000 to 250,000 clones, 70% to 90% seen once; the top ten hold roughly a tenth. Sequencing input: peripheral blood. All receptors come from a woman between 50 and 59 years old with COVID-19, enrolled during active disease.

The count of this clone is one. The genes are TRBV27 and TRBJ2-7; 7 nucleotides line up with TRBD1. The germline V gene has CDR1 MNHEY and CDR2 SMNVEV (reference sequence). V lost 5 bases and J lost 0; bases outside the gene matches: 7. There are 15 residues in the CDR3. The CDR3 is CASSLGQIPSYEQYF. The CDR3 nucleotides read TGTGCCAGCAGTCTGGGACAGATCCCCTCCTACGAGCAGTACTTC.

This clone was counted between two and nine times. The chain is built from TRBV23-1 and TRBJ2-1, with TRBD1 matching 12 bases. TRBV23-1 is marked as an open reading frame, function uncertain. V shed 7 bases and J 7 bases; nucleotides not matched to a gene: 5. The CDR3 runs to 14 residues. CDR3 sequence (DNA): TGCGCCAGCAAGGGACAGGGGGCTGGAAATGAGCAGTTCTTC. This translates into CASKGQGAGNEQFF.

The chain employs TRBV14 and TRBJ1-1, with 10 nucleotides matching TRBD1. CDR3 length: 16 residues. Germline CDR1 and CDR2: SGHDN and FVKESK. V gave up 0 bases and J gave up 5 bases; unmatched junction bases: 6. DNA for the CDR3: TGTGCCAGCAGCCAAGAGGACAGGGGGTTTCGTACTGAAGCTTTCTTT. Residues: CASSQEDRGFRTEAFF. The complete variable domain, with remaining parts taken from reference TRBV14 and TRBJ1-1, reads EAGVTQFPSHSVIEKGQTVTLRCDPISGHDNLYWYRRVMGKEIKFLLHFVKESKQDESGMPNNRFLAERTGGTYSTLKVQPAELEDSGVYFCASSQEDRGFRTEAFFGQGTRLTVV.

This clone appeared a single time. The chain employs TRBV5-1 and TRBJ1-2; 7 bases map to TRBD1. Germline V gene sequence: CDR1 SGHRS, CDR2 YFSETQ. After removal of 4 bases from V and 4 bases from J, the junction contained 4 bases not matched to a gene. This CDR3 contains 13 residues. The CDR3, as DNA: TGCGCCAGCAGCGACGGGACAGTCTATGGCTACACCTTC. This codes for CASSDGTVYGYTF.

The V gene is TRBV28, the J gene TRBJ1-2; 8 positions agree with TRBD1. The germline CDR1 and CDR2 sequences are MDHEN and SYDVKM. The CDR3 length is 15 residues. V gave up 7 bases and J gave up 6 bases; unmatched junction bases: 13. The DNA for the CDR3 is TGTGCCAGCACCCTTGACAGGGGAAACCTGCATGGCTACACCTTC. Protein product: CASTLDRGNLHGYTF.

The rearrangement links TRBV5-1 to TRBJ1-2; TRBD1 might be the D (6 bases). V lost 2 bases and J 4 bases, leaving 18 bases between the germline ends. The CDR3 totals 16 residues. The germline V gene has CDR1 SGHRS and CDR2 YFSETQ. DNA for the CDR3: TGCGCCAGCAGCTTACCCTCGGACAGCGCGCGCTATGGCTACACCTTC. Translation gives CASSLPSDSARYGYTF. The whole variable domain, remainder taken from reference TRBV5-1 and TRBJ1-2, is KAGVTQTPRYLIKTRGQQVTLSCSPISGHRSVSWYQQTPGQGLQFLFEYFSETQRNKGNFPGRFSGRQFSNSRSEMNVSTLELGDSALYLCASSLPSDSARYGYTFGSGTRLTVV.

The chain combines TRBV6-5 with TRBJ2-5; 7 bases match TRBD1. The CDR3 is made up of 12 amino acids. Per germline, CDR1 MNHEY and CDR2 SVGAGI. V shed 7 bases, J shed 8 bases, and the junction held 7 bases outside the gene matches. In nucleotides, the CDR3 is TGTGCCAGCAATCCGGCAGGGGGTACCCAGTACTTC. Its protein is CASNPAGGTQYF.

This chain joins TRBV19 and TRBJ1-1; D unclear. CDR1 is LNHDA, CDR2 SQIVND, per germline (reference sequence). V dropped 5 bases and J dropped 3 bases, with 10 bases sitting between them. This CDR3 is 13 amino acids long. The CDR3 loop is CASSYKRDTEAFF. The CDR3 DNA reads TGTGCCAGTAGTTACAAGCGGGACACTGAAGCTTTCTTT.

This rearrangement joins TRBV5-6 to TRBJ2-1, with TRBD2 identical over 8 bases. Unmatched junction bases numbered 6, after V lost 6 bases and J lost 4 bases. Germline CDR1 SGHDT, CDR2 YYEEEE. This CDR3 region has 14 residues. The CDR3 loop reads CASTVAGRYNEQFF. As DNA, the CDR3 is TGTGCCAGCACCGTAGCGGGGAGATACAATGAGCAGTTCTTC.

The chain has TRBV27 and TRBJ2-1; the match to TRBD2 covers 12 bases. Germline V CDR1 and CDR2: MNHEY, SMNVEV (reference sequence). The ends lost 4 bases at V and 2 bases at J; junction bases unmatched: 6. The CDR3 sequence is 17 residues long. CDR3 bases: TGTGCCAGCAGTTCGTACCGGACTAGCGGGGCCTACAATGAGCAGTTCTTC. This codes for CASSSYRTSGAYNEQFF.

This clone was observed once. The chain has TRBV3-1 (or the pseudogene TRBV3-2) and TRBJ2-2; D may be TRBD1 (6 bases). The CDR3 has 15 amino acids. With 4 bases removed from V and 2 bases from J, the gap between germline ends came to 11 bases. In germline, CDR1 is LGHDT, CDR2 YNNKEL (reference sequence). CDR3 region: CASSPGRGNTGELFF. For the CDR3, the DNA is TGTGCCAGCAGCCCAGGCAGGGGTAACACCGGGGAGCTGTTTTTT.